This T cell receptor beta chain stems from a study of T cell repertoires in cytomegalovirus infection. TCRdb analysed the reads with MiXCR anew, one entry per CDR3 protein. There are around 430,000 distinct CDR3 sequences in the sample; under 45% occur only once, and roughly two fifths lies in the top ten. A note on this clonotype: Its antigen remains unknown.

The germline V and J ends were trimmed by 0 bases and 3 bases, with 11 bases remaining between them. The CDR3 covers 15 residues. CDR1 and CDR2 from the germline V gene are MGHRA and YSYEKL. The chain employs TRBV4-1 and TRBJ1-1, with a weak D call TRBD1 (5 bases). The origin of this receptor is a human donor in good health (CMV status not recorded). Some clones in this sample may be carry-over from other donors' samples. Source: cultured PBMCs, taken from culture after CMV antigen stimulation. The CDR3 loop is CASSQDLSGDTEAFF. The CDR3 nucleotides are TGCGCCAGCAGCCAAGATCTATCGGGGGACACTGAAGCTTTCTTT.